One and the same sample provided the 14 T cell receptor beta chains below, sequenced in a study of blood T cell repertoires in COVID-19. Clones were sequenced by immunoSEQ multiplex PCR, and TCRdb holds only the in-frame ones, with some missing. The repertoire includes approximately 180,000 clones, about 83% of them detected once, and 15% to 20% sits in the top ten. The specimen sequenced was peripheral blood. The source of these receptors is a person aged 70 to 79 with COVID-19, enrolled during active disease.

The rearrangement links TRBV7-2 to TRBJ1-2; possibly TRBD1 for D (6 bases). This CDR3 contains 12 residues. Trimming cost V 7 bases and J 4 bases, with 10 bases left between them. CDR1 and CDR2 from the germline V gene are SGHTA and FQGNSA. In DNA form, the CDR3 reads TGTGCCAGCACTGGGGGGGCCTATGGCTACACCTTC. Translation: CASTGGAYGYTF.

V is TRBV4-3 and J is TRBJ2-7, with D perhaps matching TRBD2 (6 bases). The length of the CDR3 is 15 residues. The ends were cut back, 0 bases at V and 7 bases at J, with 16 bases in the middle. Germline V gene sequence: CDR1 LGHNA, CDR2 YSLEER. CDR3 protein: CASSQDYRSAGEQYF. The CDR3 region has the DNA TGCGCCAGCAGCCAAGATTACCGGTCTGCGGGGGAGCAGTACTTC.

This clone was observed a single time. The V call is TRBV11-3, the J call TRBJ1-1; 8 bases line up with TRBD1. Germline CDR1 SGHNT, CDR2 YENEEA. The CDR3 sequence is 14 residues long. Trimming removed 0 bases from V and 11 bases from J; junction bases left unmatched: 8. The CDR3 nucleotides are TGTGCCAGCAGCTTAGACTCCGGGACAGGTTTGGCTTTCTTT. Residues: CASSLDSGTGLAFF.

The V call is TRBV6-5, the J call TRBJ2-5; TRBD2 matches at 12 bases. V lost 8 bases, J lost 5 bases, and 6 bases stayed unmatched. The CDR3 sequence is 14 residues long. CDR1 MNHEY and CDR2 SVGAGI come from the germline V gene. CDR3 amino acids: CASGLAGSGETQYF. The DNA for the CDR3 is TGTGCCAGCGGACTAGCGGGGTCTGGGGAGACCCAGTACTTC.

This chain links TRBV4-2 with TRBJ2-2, with D possibly TRBD1 on 5 matching bases. The V end was cut by 0 bases, the J end by 4 bases, with 12 bases between. Germline V CDR1 and CDR2: LGHNA, YNFKEQ. The CDR3 sequence is 16 residues long. The CDR3 loop is CASSQDGQGATGELFF. CDR3 bases: TGTGCCAGCAGCCAAGATGGGCAGGGCGCCACCGGGGAGCTGTTTTTT.

V is TRBV12-3 or TRBV12-4 and J is TRBJ1-1; 9 positions match TRBD1. This CDR3 contains 13 residues. V lost 6 bases, J lost 8 bases, and 7 bases stayed unmatched. Written as DNA, the CDR3 is TGTGCCAGCAGACCCCTCGGGACAGGGGAAGCTTTCTTT. This codes for CASRPLGTGEAFF.

V usage is TRBV9 and J usage is TRBJ2-2; the D is unclear. Trimming removed 0 bases from V and 0 bases from J, with 6 bases in between. Germline lookup yields CDR1 SGDLS and CDR2 YYNGEE. The CDR3 extends over 15 amino acids. CDR3: CASSVVATNTGELFF. CDR3 bases: TGTGCCAGCAGCGTAGTTGCGACGAACACCGGGGAGCTGTTTTTT.

The chain has TRBV7-3 and TRBJ2-2; the D gene is possibly TRBD1 (5 bases). The CDR3 sequence is 13 residues long. Germline V gene sequence: CDR1 SGHTA, CDR2 FQGTGA. V was pared by 4 bases and J by 3 bases, with 6 bases between. The CDR3 nucleotides read TGTGCCAGCAGCTCGACAGACACCGGGGAGCTGTTTTTT. Protein: CASSSTDTGELFF.

The chain has TRBV19 and TRBJ2-3, with 7 bases that match TRBD1. J gave up 0 bases and V 5 bases, and 8 bases lay outside the gene matches. The CDR3 totals 16 residues. Germline V gene lookup returns CDR1 LNHDA and CDR2 SQIVND (reference sequence). The CDR3 region is CASSPSWDSSTDTQYF. DNA of the CDR3: TGTGCCAGTAGTCCGTCCTGGGACAGCAGCACAGATACGCAGTATTTT.

This clone was seen just once. J is TRBJ2-3 and V is TRBV19, with 8 bases matching TRBD1. The CDR3 runs 15 residues. Germline V CDR1 and CDR2: LNHDA, SQIVND (reference sequence). The junction had 8 bases not matched to a gene; V was cut back by 5 bases and J by 4 bases. CDR3 residues: CASSSGQGGADTQYF. The CDR3 bases are TGTGCCAGTAGTTCTGGACAGGGCGGGGCAGATACGCAGTATTTT.

The chain carries TRBV6-2 or TRBV6-3 and TRBJ1-2; 8 bases align to TRBD1. Germline V gene data show CDR1 as MNHEY and CDR2 as SVGEGT. J gave up 4 bases and V 2 bases, and 3 bases lay outside the gene matches. The CDR3 consists of 14 residues. CDR3 protein: CASSYLDRVYGYTF. CDR3 nucleotide sequence: TGTGCCAGCAGTTACCTGGACAGGGTCTATGGCTACACCTTC.

This clone was detected once. The chain carries TRBV29-1 and TRBJ1-2; tentatively, D is TRBD1 (5 bases). V was trimmed by 2 bases and J by 1 base, leaving 11 bases between them. The length of the CDR3 is 14 residues. Germline values: CDR1 SQVTM, CDR2 ANQGSEA. The CDR3 reads CSVEPRQINYGYTF. The DNA for the CDR3 is TGCAGCGTTGAACCCCGACAGATTAACTATGGCTACACCTTC.

This chain links TRBV15 with TRBJ1-2; maybe TRBD1 (5 bases). The germline CDR1 and CDR2 sequences are LNHNV and YYDKDF (reference sequence). V shed 1 base and J shed 4 bases, with 13 bases lying between them. The CDR3 totals 15 residues. The CDR3 sequence is CATSRGGGGSYGYTF. The CDR3 DNA follows: TGTGCCACCAGCAGAGGCGGTGGGGGGTCCTATGGCTACACCTTC.

This chain links TRBV4-2 with TRBJ2-7, with TRBD2 identical over 10 bases. The CDR3 is made up of 16 amino acids. Per germline, CDR1 LGHNA and CDR2 YNFKEQ. The V segment lost 0 bases and the J segment 0 bases; nucleotides outside the gene matches: 2. The CDR3 DNA reads TGTGCCAGCAGCCAAGAGGGGACTAGCGCCTCCTACGAGCAGTACTTC. Encoded protein: CASSQEGTSASYEQYF.